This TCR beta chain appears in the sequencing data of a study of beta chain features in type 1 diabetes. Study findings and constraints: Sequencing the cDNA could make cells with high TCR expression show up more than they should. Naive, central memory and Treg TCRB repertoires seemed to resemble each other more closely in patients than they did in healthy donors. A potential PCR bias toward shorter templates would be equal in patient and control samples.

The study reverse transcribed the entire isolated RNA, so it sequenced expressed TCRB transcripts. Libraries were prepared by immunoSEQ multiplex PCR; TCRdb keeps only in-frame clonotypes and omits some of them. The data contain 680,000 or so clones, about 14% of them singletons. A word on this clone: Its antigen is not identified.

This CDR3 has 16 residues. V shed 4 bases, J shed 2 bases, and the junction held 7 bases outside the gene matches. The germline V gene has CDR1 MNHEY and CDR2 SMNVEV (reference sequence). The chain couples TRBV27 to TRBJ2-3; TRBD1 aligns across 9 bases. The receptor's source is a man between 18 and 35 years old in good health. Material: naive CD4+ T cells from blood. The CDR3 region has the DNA TGTGCCAGCAGTTCACAGGGGGCGCTTAACACAGATACGCAGTATTTT. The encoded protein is CASSSQGALNTDTQYF.